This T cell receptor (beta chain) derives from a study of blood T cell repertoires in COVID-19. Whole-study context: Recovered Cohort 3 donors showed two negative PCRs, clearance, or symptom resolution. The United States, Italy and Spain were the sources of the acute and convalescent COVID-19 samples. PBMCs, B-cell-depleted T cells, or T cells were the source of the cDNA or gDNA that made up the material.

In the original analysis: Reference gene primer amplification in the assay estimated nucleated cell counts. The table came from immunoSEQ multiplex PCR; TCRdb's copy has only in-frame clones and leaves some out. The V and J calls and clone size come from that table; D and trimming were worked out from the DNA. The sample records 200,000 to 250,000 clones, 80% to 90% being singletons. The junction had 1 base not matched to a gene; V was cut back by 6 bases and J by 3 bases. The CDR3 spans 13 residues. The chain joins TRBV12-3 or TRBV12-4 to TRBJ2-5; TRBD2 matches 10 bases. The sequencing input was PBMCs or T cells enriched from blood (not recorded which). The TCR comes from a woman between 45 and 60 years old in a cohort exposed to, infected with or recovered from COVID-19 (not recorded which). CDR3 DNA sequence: TGTGCCAGCAGAACTAGCGGGGAAGAGACCCAGTACTTC. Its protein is CASRTSGEETQYF.